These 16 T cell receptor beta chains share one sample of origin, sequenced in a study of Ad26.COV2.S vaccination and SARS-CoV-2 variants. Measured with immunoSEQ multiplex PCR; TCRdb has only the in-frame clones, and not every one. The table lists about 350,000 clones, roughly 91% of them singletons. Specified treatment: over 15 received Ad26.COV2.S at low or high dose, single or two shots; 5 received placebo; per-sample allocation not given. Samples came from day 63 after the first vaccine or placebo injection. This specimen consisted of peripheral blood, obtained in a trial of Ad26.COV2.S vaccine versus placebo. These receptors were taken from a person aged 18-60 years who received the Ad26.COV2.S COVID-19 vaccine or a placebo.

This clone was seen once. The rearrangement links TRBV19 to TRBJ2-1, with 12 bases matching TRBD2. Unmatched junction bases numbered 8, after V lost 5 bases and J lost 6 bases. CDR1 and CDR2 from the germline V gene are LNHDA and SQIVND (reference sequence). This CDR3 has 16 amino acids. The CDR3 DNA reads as TGTGCCAGTAGTCGAGAACGACTAGCGGGGGCCAATGAGCAGTTCTTC. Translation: CASSRERLAGANEQFF. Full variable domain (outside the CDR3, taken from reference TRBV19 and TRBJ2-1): DGGITQSPKYLFRKEGQNVTLSCEQNLNHDAMYWYRQDPGQGLRLIYYSQIVNDFQKGDIAEGYSVSREKKESFPLTVTSAQKNPTAFYLCASSRERLAGANEQFFGPGTRLTVL.

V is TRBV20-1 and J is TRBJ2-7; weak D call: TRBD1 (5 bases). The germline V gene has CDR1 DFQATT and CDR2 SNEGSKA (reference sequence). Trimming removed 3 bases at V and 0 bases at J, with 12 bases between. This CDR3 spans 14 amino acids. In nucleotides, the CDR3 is TGCAGTGCTAGTAGGGCAGGGATCTCCTACGAGCAGTACTTC. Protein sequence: CSASRAGISYEQYF.

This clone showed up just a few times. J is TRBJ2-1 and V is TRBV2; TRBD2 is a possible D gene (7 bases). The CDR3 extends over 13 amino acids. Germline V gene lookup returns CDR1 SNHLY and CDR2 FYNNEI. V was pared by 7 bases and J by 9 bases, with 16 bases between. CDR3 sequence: CASIDLGGAEQFF. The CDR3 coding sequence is TGTGCCAGCATCGACCTAGGGGGGGCTGAGCAGTTCTTC.

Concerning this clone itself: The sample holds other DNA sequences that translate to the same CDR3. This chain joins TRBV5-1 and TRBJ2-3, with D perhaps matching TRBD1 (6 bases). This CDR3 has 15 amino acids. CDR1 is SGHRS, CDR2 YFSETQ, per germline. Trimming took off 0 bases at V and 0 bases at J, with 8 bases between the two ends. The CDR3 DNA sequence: TGCGCCAGCAGCTTGGACAGGGCTAGCACAGATACGCAGTATTTT. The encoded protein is CASSLDRASTDTQYF.

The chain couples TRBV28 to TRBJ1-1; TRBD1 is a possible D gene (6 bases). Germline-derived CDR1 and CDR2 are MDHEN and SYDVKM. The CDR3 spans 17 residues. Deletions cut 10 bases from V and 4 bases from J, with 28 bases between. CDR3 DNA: TGTGCCACCTCAAAAGGGACCCTTTACAGGGTGGTCACTGAAGCTTTCTTT. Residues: CATSKGTLYRVVTEAFF.

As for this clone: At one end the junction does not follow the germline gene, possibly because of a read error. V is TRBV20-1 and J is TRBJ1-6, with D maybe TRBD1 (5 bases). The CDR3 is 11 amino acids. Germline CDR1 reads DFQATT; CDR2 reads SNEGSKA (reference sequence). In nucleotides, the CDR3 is TGCAGTGCTATGTCCTCGGGACGGTTCAACTTT. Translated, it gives CSAMSSGRFNF.

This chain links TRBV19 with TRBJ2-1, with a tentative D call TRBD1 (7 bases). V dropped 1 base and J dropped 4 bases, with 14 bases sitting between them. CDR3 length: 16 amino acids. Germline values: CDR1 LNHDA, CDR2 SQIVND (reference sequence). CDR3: CASSIGGGTVYNEQFF. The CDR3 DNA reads TGTGCCAGTAGTATAGGTGGAGGGACAGTATACAATGAGCAGTTCTTC.

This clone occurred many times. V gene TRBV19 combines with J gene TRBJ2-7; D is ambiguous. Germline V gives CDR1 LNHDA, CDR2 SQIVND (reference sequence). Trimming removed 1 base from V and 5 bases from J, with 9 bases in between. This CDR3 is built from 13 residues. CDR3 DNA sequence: TGTGCCAGTAGTATAGTGGTAGGGAACGAGCAGTACTTC. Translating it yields CASSIVVGNEQYF. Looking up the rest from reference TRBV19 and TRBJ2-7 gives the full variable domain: DGGITQSPKYLFRKEGQNVTLSCEQNLNHDAMYWYRQDPGQGLRLIYYSQIVNDFQKGDIAEGYSVSREKKESFPLTVTSAQKNPTAFYLCASSIVVGNEQYFGPGTRLTVT.

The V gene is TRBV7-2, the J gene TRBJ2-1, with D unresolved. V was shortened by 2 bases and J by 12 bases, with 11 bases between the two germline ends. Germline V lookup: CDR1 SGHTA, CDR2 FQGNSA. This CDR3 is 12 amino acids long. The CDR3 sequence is CASSLWIGRQFF. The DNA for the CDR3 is TGTGCCAGCAGCTTATGGATTGGTCGGCAGTTCTTC.

The chain's CDR3 is CASSQNRESSGANVLTF. CDR3 sequence (DNA): TGCGCCAGCAGCCAAAACAGGGAGAGTTCTGGGGCCAACGTCCTGACTTTC. This chain joins TRBV4-1 and TRBJ2-6, with a possible D match to TRBD1 (6 bases). The CDR3 totals 17 residues. Germline-derived CDR1 and CDR2 are MGHRA and YSYEKL. With 2 bases removed from V and 1 base from J, the gap between germline ends came to 12 bases.

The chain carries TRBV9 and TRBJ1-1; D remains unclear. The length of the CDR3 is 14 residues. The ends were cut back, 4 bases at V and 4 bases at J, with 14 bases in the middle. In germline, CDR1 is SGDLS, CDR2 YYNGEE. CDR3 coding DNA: TGTGCCAGCAGCCCCAATAGCGGTTCCACTGAAGCTTTCTTT. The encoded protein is CASSPNSGSTEAFF.

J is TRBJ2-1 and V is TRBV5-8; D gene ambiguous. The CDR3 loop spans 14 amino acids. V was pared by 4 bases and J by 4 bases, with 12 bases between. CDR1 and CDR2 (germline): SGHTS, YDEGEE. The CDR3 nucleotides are TGTGCCAGCAGCCGTCACGCATTTTACAATGAGCAGTTCTTC. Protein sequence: CASSRHAFYNEQFF. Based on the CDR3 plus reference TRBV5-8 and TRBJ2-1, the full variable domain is EAGVTQSPTHLIKTRGQQATLRCSPISGHTSVYWYQQALGLGLQFLLWYDEGEERNRGNFPPRFSGRQFPNYSSELNVNALELEDSALYLCASSRHAFYNEQFFGPGTRLTVL.

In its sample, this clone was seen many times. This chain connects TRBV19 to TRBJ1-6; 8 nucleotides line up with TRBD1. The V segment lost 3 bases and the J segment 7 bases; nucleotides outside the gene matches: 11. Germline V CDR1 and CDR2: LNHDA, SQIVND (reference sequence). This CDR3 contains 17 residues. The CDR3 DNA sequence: TGTGCCAGTAGTATCGTCTGGACAGGGAATAAGAATTCACCCCTCCACTTT. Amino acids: CASSIVWTGNKNSPLHF.

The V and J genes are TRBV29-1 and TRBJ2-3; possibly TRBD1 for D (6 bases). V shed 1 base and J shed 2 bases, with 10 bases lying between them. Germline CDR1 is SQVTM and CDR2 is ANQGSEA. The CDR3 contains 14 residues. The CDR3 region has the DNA TGCAGCGTTGAAGGGGGGCAGGTCACAGATACGCAGTATTTT. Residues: CSVEGGQVTDTQYF.

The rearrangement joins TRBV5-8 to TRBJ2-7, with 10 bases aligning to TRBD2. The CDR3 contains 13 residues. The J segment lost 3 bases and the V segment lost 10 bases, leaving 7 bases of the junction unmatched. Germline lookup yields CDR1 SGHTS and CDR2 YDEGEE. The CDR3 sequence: CASRTSGNYEQYF. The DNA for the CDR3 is TGTGCCTCCAGGACTAGCGGTAACTACGAGCAGTACTTC.

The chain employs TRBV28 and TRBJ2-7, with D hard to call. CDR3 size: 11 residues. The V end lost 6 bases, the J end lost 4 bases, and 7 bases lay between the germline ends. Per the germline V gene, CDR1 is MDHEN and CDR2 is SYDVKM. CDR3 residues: CASRHMYEQYF. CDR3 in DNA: TGTGCCAGCAGGCACATGTACGAGCAGTACTTC.